This entry features one TCR beta chain sequence. No antigen is known for it. The CDR3 covers 16 residues. V lost 5 bases and J 5 bases, leaving 21 bases between the germline ends. Germline CDR1 and CDR2: SGHVS and FNYEAQ. TCRdb keeps only in-frame clones here, not all; method: immunoSEQ multiplex PCR. The sample yields approximately 150,000 clones, roughly nine tenths seen once. The sample is drawn from a study of T cell responses to AZD1222 COVID-19 vaccine. Study observations and caveats: Two AZD1222 administrations were followed by greater Spike-specific TCR breadth and depth. Donor demographics were predominantly white British with a female majority; clonal diversity may be underestimated. Sampling that yielded the repertoires occurred only after the peak T cell response.

The chain couples TRBV7-6 to TRBJ1-1, with D possibly TRBD1 on 5 matching bases. The receptor comes from an adult who received the AZD1222 COVID-19 vaccine. Sequenced here: peripheral blood, sampled 28 days after the second AZD1222 dose. The CDR3 region is CASSPRQREAQTEAFF. CDR3 DNA sequence: TGTGCCAGCAGCCCTAGACAGCGGGAGGCCCAAACTGAAGCTTTCTTT. Filled out from reference TRBV7-6 and TRBJ1-1, the complete variable domain reads GAGVSQSPRYKVTKRGQDVALRCDPISGHVSLYWYRQALGQGPEFLTYFNYEAQQDKSGLPNDRFSAERPEGSISTLTIQRTEQRDSAMYRCASSPRQREAQTEAFFGQGTRLTVV.